These 22 T cell receptor beta chains share one sample of origin, sequenced in a study of blood T cell repertoires in COVID-19. The protocol was immunoSEQ multiplex PCR, while the TCRdb copy is restricted to in-frame clones and leaves out a portion. The data contain about 180,000 clones, about 81% of them singletons. Sequencing input: peripheral blood. The receptors stem from a woman of 80 years or more with COVID-19, enrolled during active disease.

The chain is built from TRBV4-3 and TRBJ2-7; the match to TRBD1 covers 8 bases. The V gene's germline CDR1 is LGHNA and CDR2 YSLEER. This CDR3 comprises 13 residues. The ends lost 4 bases at V and 2 bases at J; junction bases unmatched: 1. In DNA, the CDR3 is TGCGCCAGCAGCCTGACAGGGGCCTACGAGCAGTACTTC. It translates to CASSLTGAYEQYF.

This chain links TRBV6-2 or TRBV6-3 with TRBJ1-5, with D maybe TRBD1 (5 bases). CDR1 and CDR2 (germline): MNHEY, SVGEGT. The V and J ends lost 4 bases and 5 bases respectively, with 9 bases between them. CDR3 length: 13 residues. The CDR3, as DNA: TGTGCCAGCAGTTTGACAGAATATCAGCCCCAGCATTTT. Its translation: CASSLTEYQPQHF.

Only one count was recorded for this clone. CDR3 in DNA: TGTGCCAGCAGCCTACAGGGGTCCTACAATGAGCAGTTCTTC. Residues: CASSLQGSYNEQFF. The chain combines TRBV5-5 with TRBJ2-1, with TRBD1 identical over 7 bases. CDR1 SGHKS and CDR2 YYEKEE come from the germline V gene (reference sequence). V shed 4 bases and J 1 base; nucleotides not matched to a gene: 2. The CDR3 loop spans 14 amino acids.

V gene TRBV15 combines with J gene TRBJ1-1; TRBD1 is a possible D gene (6 bases). Between the trimmed V and J ends, which lost 5 bases and 1 base, there was a span of 14 bases. The CDR3 is made up of 15 amino acids. Germline lookup yields CDR1 LNHNV and CDR2 YYDKDF (reference sequence). The chain's CDR3 is CATSGDRHKNTEAFF. CDR3 DNA: TGTGCCACCAGCGGTGACAGGCATAAGAACACTGAAGCTTTCTTT.

V usage is TRBV28 and J usage is TRBJ2-5; the D gene is possibly TRBD1 (6 bases). The ends were cut back, 2 bases at V and 5 bases at J, with 15 bases in the middle. The CDR3 length is 15 residues. The germline V gene has CDR1 MDHEN and CDR2 SYDVKM. The CDR3 sequence is CASSLGSGAWETQYF. The CDR3 region has the DNA TGTGCCAGCAGTTTAGGTTCAGGGGCATGGGAGACCCAGTACTTC.

The chain links TRBV11-2 to TRBJ2-7; 9 nucleotides line up with TRBD1. CDR1 SGHAT and CDR2 FQNNGV come from the germline V gene. The CDR3 covers 15 residues. J gave up 4 bases and V 5 bases, and 9 bases lay outside the gene matches. CDR3 amino acids: CASSTRTGAGYEQYF. For the CDR3, the DNA is TGTGCCAGCAGCACCCGGACAGGGGCGGGATACGAGCAGTACTTC.

This clone was seen only once. The V gene is TRBV10-3, the J gene TRBJ2-2; D is perhaps TRBD2 (5 bases). Trimming stripped 10 bases from V and 4 bases from J, with 7 bases between. Looked up from germline, CDR1 is ENHRY and CDR2 is SYGVKD. The CDR3 is made up of 11 amino acids. In DNA form, the CDR3 reads TGTGCCACCAGCGGCACCGGGGAGCTGTTTTTT. The encoded protein is CATSGTGELFF.

This chain links TRBV2 with TRBJ2-3; TRBD2 matches at 14 bases. Germline lookup yields CDR1 SNHLY and CDR2 FYNNEI. The CDR3 sequence is 16 residues long. Trimming removed 5 bases from V and 5 bases from J; junction bases left unmatched: 6. The CDR3 here is CASSQQGLAGVDTQYF. The CDR3 coding sequence is TGTGCCAGCAGTCAACAGGGACTAGCGGGGGTAGATACGCAGTATTTT.

The rearrangement links TRBV24-1 to TRBJ1-1; D possibly corresponds to TRBD1 (6 bases). Trimming removed 8 bases at V and 5 bases at J, with 20 bases between. The CDR3 covers 15 residues. Per germline, CDR1 KGHDR and CDR2 SFDVKD. This chain's CDR3 is CATKSSGGGGTEAFF. CDR3 DNA: TGTGCCACCAAATCTTCCGGTGGGGGCGGAACTGAAGCTTTCTTT.

The sample holds a few counts of this clone. The CDR3: CASSISGGFSGNTIYF. CDR3 coding DNA: TGTGCCAGTAGTATCTCAGGGGGCTTCTCTGGAAACACCATATATTTT. This chain uses TRBV19 with TRBJ1-3; 8 nucleotides match TRBD1. Germline CDR1 LNHDA, CDR2 SQIVND (reference sequence). The CDR3 is 16 residues long. V shed 3 bases, J shed 0 bases, and the junction held 4 bases outside the gene matches.

Here the CDR3 reads CATSDRNYGYTF. The CDR3 DNA reads TGTGCCACCTCCGACAGGAACTATGGCTACACCTTC. V is TRBV2 and J is TRBJ1-2, with D possibly TRBD1 on 6 matching bases. The V gene lost 10 bases and the J gene lost 2 bases, with 11 bases spanning the gap. The CDR3 runs to 12 residues. CDR1 is SNHLY and CDR2 is FYNNEI in the germline V gene.

This clone was recorded a few times. The chain links TRBV5-1 to TRBJ2-7; tentative D call: TRBD1 (6 bases). V lost 0 bases and J lost 3, with 13 bases in between. From germline, CDR1 is SGHRS and CDR2 YFSETQ. This CDR3 comprises 15 residues. CDR3 nucleotide sequence: TGCGCCAGCAGCTTGGCCGTTGGACAGCTCTACGAGCAGTACTTC. Protein sequence: CASSLAVGQLYEQYF. Variable domain in full (rest from reference TRBV5-1 and TRBJ2-7): KAGVTQTPRYLIKTRGQQVTLSCSPISGHRSVSWYQQTPGQGLQFLFEYFSETQRNKGNFPGRFSGRQFSNSRSEMNVSTLELGDSALYLCASSLAVGQLYEQYFGPGTRLTVT.

This clone was found once. CDR3: CASSSTLGQFTGELFF. The CDR3 DNA is TGTGCCAGCAGCTCCACGTTAGGACAATTCACCGGGGAGCTGTTTTTT. The chain carries TRBV7-3 and TRBJ2-2; perhaps TRBD1 as D (5 bases). Trimming shortened V by 4 bases and J by 4 bases, and 16 bases separated the two germline ends. Germline lookup yields CDR1 SGHTA and CDR2 FQGTGA. CDR3 size: 16 residues.

The V and J genes are TRBV2 and TRBJ1-5; 9 bases align to TRBD1. Germline V CDR1 and CDR2: SNHLY, FYNNEI. CDR3 size: 15 residues. V lost 2 bases, J lost 7 bases, and 6 bases stayed unmatched. The CDR3 sequence: CASSELQGARQPQHF. DNA for the CDR3: TGTGCCAGCAGTGAACTACAGGGGGCGAGGCAGCCCCAGCATTTT.

The chain employs TRBV7-9 and TRBJ2-7; TRBD2 agrees at 8 bases. There are 13 residues in the CDR3. Per germline, CDR1 SEHNR and CDR2 FQNEAQ (reference sequence). After removal of 6 bases from V and 2 bases from J, the junction contained 3 bases not matched to a gene. The CDR3 is CASSLLAAYEQYF. CDR3 bases: TGTGCCAGCAGTTTACTAGCGGCCTACGAGCAGTACTTC. The full variable domain, with the rest looked up from reference TRBV7-9 and TRBJ2-7, is DTGVSQNPRHKITKRGQNVTFRCDPISEHNRLYWYRQTLGQGPEFLTYFQNEAQLEKSRLLSDRFSAERPKGSFSTLEIQRTEQGDSAMYLCASSLLAAYEQYFGPGTRLTVT.

About this clone: It may be a read error: a sequence one base away is much more abundant. Other DNA sequences in the same sample also yield this CDR3. The gene calls are TRBV7-6 and TRBJ2-2, with 10 bases lining up with TRBD2. The CDR3 is 17 amino acids. Germline CDR1 SGHVS, CDR2 FNYEAQ. The CDR3 DNA reads as TGTGCCAGCAGCTTAGGAGCGGGGGGGCCTGGGGCCGGGGAACTGTTTTTT. This codes for CASSLGAGGPGAGELFF.

Many counts were recorded for this clone. The chain combines TRBV2 with TRBJ2-7; weak D call: TRBD1 (6 bases). Deletions cut 3 bases from V and 2 bases from J, with 17 bases between. The CDR3 is made up of 16 amino acids. Germline V CDR1 and CDR2: SNHLY, FYNNEI. CDR3 residues: CASSDSDGQSAYEQYF. In DNA, the CDR3 is TGTGCCAGCAGTGATTCCGATGGACAGTCAGCCTACGAGCAGTACTTC. The variable domain in full, completed from reference TRBV2 and TRBJ2-7, reads EPEVTQTPSHQVTQMGQEVILRCVPISNHLYFYWYRQILGQKVEFLVSFYNNEISEKSEIFDDQFSVERPDGSNFTLKIRSTKLEDSAMYFCASSDSDGQSAYEQYFGPGTRLTVT.

This chain uses TRBV2 with TRBJ1-4, with unresolved D. The V end was cut by 2 bases, the J end by 0 bases, with 10 bases between. Per the germline V gene, CDR1 is SNHLY and CDR2 is FYNNEI. The CDR3 is 16 amino acids. DNA for the CDR3: TGTGCCAGCAGTGAAAGGCCCCTAGCAACTAATGAAAAACTGTTTTTT. The encoded protein is CASSERPLATNEKLFF.

In its sample, this clone was seen a few times. The rearrangement uses TRBV6-6 and TRBJ1-3; 12 nucleotides match TRBD1. The germline V gene has CDR1 MNHNY and CDR2 SVGAGI (reference sequence). The V segment lost 7 bases and the J segment 4 bases; nucleotides outside the gene matches: 5. The CDR3 totals 15 residues. The CDR3 is CASTGDRGQGNTIYF. The CDR3 DNA sequence: TGTGCCAGCACCGGGGACAGGGGGCAAGGAAACACCATATATTTT.

This chain connects TRBV11-3 to TRBJ2-7, with 9 bases aligning to TRBD2. There are 14 residues in the CDR3. Per the germline V gene, CDR1 is SGHNT and CDR2 is YENEEA. The J segment lost 9 bases and the V segment lost 0 bases, leaving 6 bases of the junction unmatched. CDR3 loop: CASSLDVAGGRQYF. In DNA form, the CDR3 reads TGTGCCAGCAGCTTAGATGTCGCGGGGGGGAGGCAGTACTTC.

The V and J genes are TRBV6-1 and TRBJ2-7; the match to TRBD1 covers 7 bases. V gave up 1 base and J gave up 9 bases; unmatched junction bases: 6. The CDR3 loop spans 13 amino acids. Germline V gives CDR1 MNHNS, CDR2 SASEGT. The CDR3, as DNA: TGTGCCAGCAGTGAAGTCCTGGGGGACAGGCAGTACTTC. Its protein is CASSEVLGDRQYF.

The chain links TRBV6-5 to TRBJ2-7; D gene uncertain. The germline V gene encodes CDR1 MNHEY and CDR2 SVGAGI. Trimming took 1 base from V and 4 from J, leaving 8 bases between them. The CDR3 is 13 residues long. The CDR3 region has the DNA TGTGCCAGCAGTTACTTTGGGCGATACGAGCAGTACTTC. This codes for CASSYFGRYEQYF.